The 30 T cell receptor beta chains below come from one sample, sequenced in a study of CD8 T cells in ankylosing spondylitis. No antigens are known for them. Study conclusions and caveats: Made up of under ten highly homologous variants, a TCR beta motif appeared characteristic of ankylosing spondylitis blood.

MiXCR was run by TCRdb on the 5' RACE reads, yielding one entry per CDR3 protein. Among hundreds of thousands of distinct CDR3 sequences listed, 12% were seen once. Sample: blood, either unsorted or a sorted T cell fraction (not recorded which). The receptor set was obtained from a male donor with ankylosing spondylitis.

This chain links TRBV4-3 with TRBJ2-2, with D perhaps TRBD1 or TRBD2 (5 bases each). Looked up from germline, CDR1 is LGHNA and CDR2 is YSLEER. The CDR3 is 18 amino acids. The V gene lost 0 bases and the J gene lost 4 bases, with 18 bases spanning the gap. The CDR3 DNA follows: TGCGCCAGCAGCCAAGAACTAGTCGGACATATTCGCACCGGGGAGCTGTTTTTT. Its translation: CASSQELVGHIRTGELFF.

This clonotype was seen many times. The rearrangement links TRBV29-1 to TRBJ2-2; TRBD2 matches 8 bases. Unmatched junction bases numbered 3, after V lost 4 bases and J lost 2 bases. Germline CDR1 reads SQVTM; CDR2 reads ANQGSEA. The CDR3 is 14 residues long. CDR3: CSVASGGNTGELFF. CDR3 DNA: TGCAGCGTTGCCAGCGGGGGAAACACCGGGGAGCTGTTTTTT.

V is TRBV20-1 and J is TRBJ1-2, with D perhaps matching TRBD1 (6 bases). CDR1 and CDR2 (germline): DFQATT, SNEGSKA (reference sequence). The CDR3 is 14 amino acids. V lost 2 bases, J lost 6 bases, and 16 bases lay in between. CDR3 DNA: TGCAGTGCTAGAAAGGGGGGGGGCGCGGATGGCTACACCTTC. The encoded protein is CSARKGGGADGYTF.

The chain carries TRBV7-2 and TRBJ2-5; D is undetermined. CDR3 size: 13 residues. The germline gives CDR1 SGHTA, CDR2 FQGNSA. V was shortened by 4 bases and J by 2 bases, with 8 bases between the two germline ends. CDR3 nucleotides: TGTGCCAGCAGCTCCTATATACAAGAGACCCAGTACTTC. It encodes CASSSYIQETQYF.

This clonotype has just a few counts. This chain joins TRBV20-1 and TRBJ1-1; 12 positions match TRBD1. The length of the CDR3 is 14 residues. J gave up 11 bases and V 5 bases, and 12 bases lay outside the gene matches. Germline V gene lookup returns CDR1 DFQATT and CDR2 SNEGSKA (reference sequence). CDR3 coding DNA: TGCAGTGCTGGGGACAGGGGGCGAAGAGTAGAGGCTTTCTTT. This codes for CSAGDRGRRVEAFF.

This clonotype was found many times. As DNA, the CDR3 is TGTGCCAGCAGTCCCTCTCGGGACAGGGAAGAGTACTTC. This sequence encodes CASSPSRDREEYF. V usage is TRBV12-3 or TRBV12-4 and J usage is TRBJ2-7; the match to TRBD1 covers 9 bases. V lost 5 bases, J lost 11 bases, and 10 bases stayed unmatched. The length of the CDR3 is 13 residues.

As for this clonotype: At one end, the junction sequence differs from germline, possibly due to a read error. V usage is TRBV7-7 and J usage is TRBJ2-2; TRBD1 matches at 9 bases. The CDR3 length is 17 residues. Germline V CDR1 and CDR2: SSHAT, FNYEAQ (reference sequence). CDR3 residues: CASSLNPGTGRTGELFF. The DNA for the CDR3 is TGTGCTAGCAGCTTAAACCCTGGGACAGGGAGAACCGGGGAGCTGTTTTTT.

This clonotype was found a few times. This chain connects TRBV7-9 to TRBJ1-1, with D unresolved. CDR3 length: 12 amino acids. Germline V lookup: CDR1 SEHNR, CDR2 FQNEAQ (reference sequence). V was trimmed by 5 bases and J by 6 bases, leaving 10 bases between them. The CDR3 loop is CASSPEGAEAFF. The CDR3 DNA follows: TGTGCCAGCAGCCCTGAGGGCGCTGAAGCTTTCTTT.

Comment on this clonotype: This may be a read error: a much more frequent sequence differs by one nucleotide. This chain uses TRBV20-1 with TRBJ2-2; D not resolved. V shed 1 base and J shed 0 bases, with 12 bases lying between them. The CDR3 has 16 residues. Germline V lookup: CDR1 DFQATT, CDR2 SNEGSKA (reference sequence). The CDR3 region is CSARGEVGANTGELFF. The CDR3 nucleotides are TGCAGTGCTAGAGGGGAAGTGGGTGCGAACACCGGGGAGCTGTTTTTT.

The chain uses TRBV2 and TRBJ2-1; no definite D call. Per the germline V gene, CDR1 is SNHLY and CDR2 is FYNNEI. Trimming cost V 6 bases and J 1 base, with 10 bases left between them. This CDR3 has 14 amino acids. CDR3 in DNA: TGTGCCAGCAGCACTACTCTATCCTACAATGAGCAGTTCTTC. It is translated as CASSTTLSYNEQFF.

This clonotype has a handful of counts. This chain uses TRBV19 with TRBJ1-2, with D uncertain. CDR3 size: 16 residues. Trimming took 5 bases from V and 3 from J, leaving 19 bases between them. Germline-derived CDR1 and CDR2 are LNHDA and SQIVND (reference sequence). CDR3 nucleotide sequence: TGTGCCAGTAGTTCTGACCGAGCGGAGGTATACTATGGCTACACCTTC. Translation gives CASSSDRAEVYYGYTF.

V gene TRBV10-3 combines with J gene TRBJ1-1, with D perhaps matching TRBD1 (6 bases). The CDR3 length is 14 residues. Deletions cut 1 base from V and 4 bases from J, with 10 bases between. The germline CDR1 and CDR2 sequences are ENHRY and SYGVKD. CDR3 coding DNA: TGTGCCATCAGTGAGTACAGGGATGGCACTGAAGCTTTCTTT. Translated, it gives CAISEYRDGTEAFF.

In this sample, this clonotype turned up many times. The CDR3 loop reads CATSTIAGGYSYNEQFF. The CDR3 nucleotides are TGTGCCACCAGCACAATAGCGGGAGGCTACTCCTACAATGAGCAGTTCTTC. The V gene is TRBV15, the J gene TRBJ2-1; 10 nucleotides match TRBD2. Germline CDR1 and CDR2: LNHNV and YYDKDF (reference sequence). Trimming removed 4 bases from V and 0 bases from J; junction bases left unmatched: 6. CDR3 length equals 17 residues.

The V and J genes are TRBV7-2 and TRBJ2-4, with 7 nucleotides matching TRBD1. The CDR3 runs 15 residues. V lost 5 bases, J lost 7 bases, and 11 bases stayed unmatched. Germline V gives CDR1 SGHTA, CDR2 FQGNSA. CDR3 bases: TGTGCCAGCAGCGGACGACAGGGCGTCGGGAACATTCAGTACTTC. This translates into CASSGRQGVGNIQYF.

This clonotype was observed a few times. Mismatch with germline at one junction end may stem from a read error. The chain combines TRBV7-7 with TRBJ2-3; 7 positions match TRBD1. This CDR3 has 15 residues. Looked up from germline, CDR1 is SSHAT and CDR2 is FNYEAQ (reference sequence). The CDR3 reads CASSPGTVSTDTQYF. CDR3 bases: TGTGCTAGCAGCCCCGGGACAGTAAGCACAGATACGCAGTATTTT. The variable domain in full, completed from reference TRBV7-7 and TRBJ2-3, reads GAGVSQSPRYKVTKRGQDVTLRCDPISSHATLYWYQQALGQGPEFLTYFNYEAQPDKSGLPSDRFSAERPEGSISTLTIQRTEQRDSAMYRCASSPGTVSTDTQYFGPGTRLTVL.

This clonotype was picked up a small number of times. The chain employs TRBV28 and TRBJ2-1; the D is unclear. V gave up 3 bases and J gave up 4 bases, with 13 bases separating them. The length of the CDR3 is 15 residues. CDR1 and CDR2 from the germline V gene are MDHEN and SYDVKM. The CDR3 region is CASSFGYLLYNEQFF. The CDR3 DNA follows: TGTGCCAGCAGTTTCGGTTATTTACTGTACAATGAGCAGTTCTTC.

J is TRBJ2-7 and V is TRBV10-3; no definite D call. The CDR3 is 15 residues long. Per the germline V gene, CDR1 is ENHRY and CDR2 is SYGVKD. V was trimmed by 0 bases and J by 3 bases, leaving 12 bases between them. The CDR3 sequence: CAISESRSQVYEQYF. The CDR3 nucleotides are TGTGCCATCAGTGAGTCCCGCAGTCAAGTCTACGAGCAGTACTTC.

The chain joins TRBV6-1 to TRBJ2-1; D is possibly TRBD1 or TRBD2 (5 bases each). Per germline, CDR1 MNHNS and CDR2 SASEGT. The CDR3 contains 17 residues. V lost 6 bases to trimming and J lost 3 bases, with 21 bases between them. The CDR3, as DNA: TGTGCCAGCAGCCCTCTCCTACCGGGGCGACACTACAATGAGCAGTTCTTC. Translating gives CASSPLLPGRHYNEQFF.

This clonotype appeared a few times. The chain recombines TRBV29-1 with TRBJ2-5, with D perhaps matching TRBD2 (5 bases). CDR1 is SQVTM, CDR2 ANQGSEA, per germline. Trimming pared 4 bases from V and 7 bases from J, leaving 16 bases between. The CDR3 loop spans 13 amino acids. CDR3 residues: CSVGQPLRGTQYF. CDR3 sequence (DNA): TGCAGCGTTGGGCAGCCCCTCCGGGGGACCCAGTACTTC.

There are a few counts of this clonotype. For the CDR3, the DNA is TGTGCCAGCAGTCCGGGACAGGGCCGGGCAGCTTTCTTT. Translating it yields CASSPGQGRAAFF. This sequence joins TRBV12-3 or TRBV12-4 and TRBJ1-1; 9 nucleotides align to TRBD1. The CDR3 length is 13 residues. Germline trimming cut 5 bases from V and 10 bases from J; bases unmatched to any gene: 8.

This clonotype came up a few times. This chain joins TRBV12-3 or TRBV12-4 and TRBJ1-2; D is perhaps TRBD1 (5 bases). Trimming cost V 7 bases and J 5 bases, with 23 bases left between them. CDR3 length: 16 residues. In nucleotides, the CDR3 is TGTGCCAGCACCGCGTCGAGCGCGGGGGGAATATATGGCTACACCTTC. Translated: CASTASSAGGIYGYTF.

This clonotype was observed a handful of times. This CDR3 reads CASSYRGRSTDTQYF. CDR3 DNA: TGTGCCAGCAGTTACAGAGGCCGCAGCACAGATACGCAGTATTTT. The chain recombines TRBV6-2 or TRBV6-3 with TRBJ2-3; D gene ambiguous. CDR3 length: 15 amino acids. Trimming took off 2 bases at V and 0 bases at J, with 9 bases between the two ends. Germline CDR1 and CDR2: MNHEY and SVGEGT.

This clonotype was counted many times. The chain uses TRBV29-1 and TRBJ2-5; no definite D call. Germline CDR1 reads SQVTM; CDR2 reads ANQGSEA. This CDR3 is built from 12 residues. Trimming took off 3 bases at V and 5 bases at J, with 10 bases between the two ends. The CDR3 coding sequence is TGCAGCGTTGACCGAAGGGATGAGACCCAGTACTTC. Amino acids: CSVDRRDETQYF.

This clonotype has only a few counts. The rearrangement joins TRBV20-1 to TRBJ1-5; 9 bases are a match to TRBD1. Trimming at V came to 5 bases and at J to 5 bases, leaving 7 bases not matched to a gene. In germline, CDR1 is DFQATT, CDR2 SNEGSKA (reference sequence). This CDR3 comprises 14 residues. This CDR3 reads CSAAGQGRDQPQHF. In DNA form, the CDR3 reads TGCAGTGCTGCGGGACAGGGTCGGGATCAGCCCCAGCATTTT.

This chain's CDR3 is CASSQDAGTKETQYF. The CDR3 DNA reads as TGCGCCAGCAGCCAAGATGCGGGTACTAAAGAGACCCAGTACTTC. This rearrangement joins TRBV4-3 to TRBJ2-5; D may be TRBD2 (5 bases). CDR1 is LGHNA and CDR2 is YSLEER in the germline V gene. This CDR3 region has 15 residues. With 0 bases removed from V and 3 bases from J, the gap between germline ends came to 11 bases.

This clonotype showed up just a few times. The chain carries TRBV6-2 or TRBV6-3 and TRBJ1-1; TRBD1 matches 12 bases. The CDR3 spans 13 residues. Germline V gene sequence: CDR1 MNHEY, CDR2 SVGEGT. After removal of 7 bases from V and 8 bases from J, the junction contained 5 bases not matched to a gene. The CDR3 region is CASTVGTGGEAFF. CDR3 coding DNA: TGTGCCAGCACTGTCGGGACAGGGGGCGAAGCTTTCTTT.

CDR3: CASSLALGNEQFF. CDR3 in DNA: TGTGCCAGCAGCTTGGCCCTGGGCAATGAGCAGTTCTTC. The V and J genes are TRBV5-4 and TRBJ2-1; D not resolved. CDR1 and CDR2 from the germline V gene are SGHNT and YYREEE (reference sequence). Trimming stripped 0 bases from V and 6 bases from J, with 7 bases between. The CDR3 has 13 amino acids.

This clonotype has more than one count but fewer than ten. This chain connects TRBV5-1 to TRBJ2-3; maybe TRBD1 (5 bases). V was cut by 2 bases and J by 3 bases, with 13 bases left in between. The germline V gene has CDR1 SGHRS and CDR2 YFSETQ. The CDR3 contains 15 residues. The CDR3 protein is CASSFQGRNTDTQYF. For the CDR3, the DNA is TGCGCCAGCAGCTTCCAGGGTCGGAATACAGATACGCAGTATTTT. The entire variable domain, with the rest obtained from reference TRBV5-1 and TRBJ2-3, is as follows: KAGVTQTPRYLIKTRGQQVTLSCSPISGHRSVSWYQQTPGQGLQFLFEYFSETQRNKGNFPGRFSGRQFSNSRSEMNVSTLELGDSALYLCASSFQGRNTDTQYFGPGTRLTVL.

The rearrangement uses TRBV10-2 and TRBJ2-3; D is possibly TRBD1 or TRBD2 (5 bases each). The CDR3 covers 18 residues. V was clipped by 0 bases and J by 0 bases, with 16 bases between them. The germline V gene encodes CDR1 WSHSY and CDR2 SAAADI. CDR3 nucleotides: TGCGCCAGCAGTGAGTCGTCGTTTTTGGGGGACAGCACAGATACGCAGTATTTT. Its protein product is CASSESSFLGDSTDTQYF.

The chain employs TRBV11-1 and TRBJ1-1; 7 bases fit TRBD1. The germline V gene has CDR1 SGHAT and CDR2 FQDESV (reference sequence). J was trimmed by 4 bases and V by 7 bases; bases with no gene match: 15. This CDR3 is built from 16 residues. CDR3: CASTRLLGGMSTEAFF. As DNA, the CDR3 is TGTGCCAGCACCCGCTTATTAGGGGGCATGAGCACTGAAGCTTTCTTT.